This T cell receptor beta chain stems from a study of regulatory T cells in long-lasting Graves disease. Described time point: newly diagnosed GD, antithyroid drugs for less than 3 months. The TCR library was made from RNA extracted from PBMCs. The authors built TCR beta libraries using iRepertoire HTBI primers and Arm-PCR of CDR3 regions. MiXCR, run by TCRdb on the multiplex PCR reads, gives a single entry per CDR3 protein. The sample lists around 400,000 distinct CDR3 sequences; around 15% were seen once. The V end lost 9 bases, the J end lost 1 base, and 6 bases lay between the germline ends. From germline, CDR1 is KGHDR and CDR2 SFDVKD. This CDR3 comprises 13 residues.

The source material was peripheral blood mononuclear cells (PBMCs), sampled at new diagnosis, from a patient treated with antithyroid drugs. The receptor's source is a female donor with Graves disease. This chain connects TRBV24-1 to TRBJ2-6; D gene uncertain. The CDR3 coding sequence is TGTGCCACCGGAAATTCTGGGGCCAACGTCCTGACTTTC. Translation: CATGNSGANVLTF.